The source of this T cell receptor beta chain is a study of T cells after yellow fever vaccination. Looking at the study overall: Each low-cell-number fraction was prepared by means of SMART-Seq v4 Ultra Low Input. Overall study findings and caveats: Abundant clonotypes from the bulk population could contaminate FACS-sorted repertoires. The secondary T-cell response peaked on day 5, not day 15, but was weaker. Primary-vaccination clones mostly resurfaced post-booster (approximately 96% CD4, approximately 90% CD8).

This clonotype was counted a few times. What it recognizes is unknown. TCRdb fed the 5' RACE reads into MiXCR, producing one record per CDR3 protein. The repertoire holds 450,000 to 650,000 distinct CDR3 sequences, with approximately 15% as singletons. CDR3 size: 14 residues. Per germline, CDR1 SGHTA and CDR2 FQGNSA. V dropped 5 bases and J dropped 9 bases, with 17 bases sitting between them. The chain couples TRBV7-2 to TRBJ2-1; D possibly corresponds to TRBD2 (6 bases). The input for sequencing was PBMCs, taken on the day of the yellow fever booster vaccination. The sequence derives from a man aged 25 to 40 who received the YFV17D yellow fever vaccine. The CDR3 spells CASSTRSGAGEQFF. The CDR3 nucleotides read TGTGCCAGCAGCACCAGGTCGGGAGCGGGTGAGCAGTTCTTC.